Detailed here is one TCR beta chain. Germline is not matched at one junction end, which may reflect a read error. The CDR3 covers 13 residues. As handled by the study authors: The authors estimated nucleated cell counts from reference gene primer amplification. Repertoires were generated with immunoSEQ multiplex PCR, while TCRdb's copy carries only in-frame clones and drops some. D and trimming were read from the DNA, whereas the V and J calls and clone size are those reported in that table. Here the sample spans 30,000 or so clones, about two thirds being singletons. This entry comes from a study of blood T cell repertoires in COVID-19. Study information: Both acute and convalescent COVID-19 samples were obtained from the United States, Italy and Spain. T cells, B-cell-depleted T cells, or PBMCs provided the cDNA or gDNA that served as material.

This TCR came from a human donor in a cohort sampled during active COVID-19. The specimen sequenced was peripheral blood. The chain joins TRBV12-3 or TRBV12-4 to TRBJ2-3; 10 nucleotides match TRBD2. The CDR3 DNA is TGTGCCAGCAGTTTAAGGCTAGCGGGAGCCCTCCGTTTT. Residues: CASSLRLAGALRF.